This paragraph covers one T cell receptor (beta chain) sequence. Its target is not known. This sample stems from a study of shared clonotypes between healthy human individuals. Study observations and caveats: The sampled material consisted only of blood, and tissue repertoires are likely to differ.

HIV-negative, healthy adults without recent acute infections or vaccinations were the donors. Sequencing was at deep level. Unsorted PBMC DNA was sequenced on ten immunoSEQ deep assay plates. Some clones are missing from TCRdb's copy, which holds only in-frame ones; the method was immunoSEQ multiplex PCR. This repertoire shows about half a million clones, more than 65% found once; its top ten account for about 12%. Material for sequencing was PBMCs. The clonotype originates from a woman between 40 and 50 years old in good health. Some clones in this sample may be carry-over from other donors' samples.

In DNA, the CDR3 is TGTGCCAGCAGCCGGACCGAGTATAGCAATCAGCCCCAGCATTTT. This gives the protein CASSRTEYSNQPQHF. V gene TRBV5-6 combines with J gene TRBJ1-5; D gene ambiguous. Deletions cut 4 bases from V and 0 bases from J, with 11 bases between. Germline lookup yields CDR1 SGHDT and CDR2 YYEEEE. The CDR3 totals 15 residues.